These 26 T cell receptor beta chains originate from one sample sequenced in a study of T cells in women clearing cervical HPV infection. Assay: immunoSEQ multiplex PCR; the TCRdb copy retains only in-frame clones and omits some. This sample lists around 33,000 clones; its ten largest clones have approximately 16%. Material for sequencing was blood buffy coat. The source is a woman between 18 and 75 years old with a cervical HPV16 infection that either progressed to CIN3+ or cleared (not recorded which).

The chain's CDR3 is CASRWTSETQYF. Incomplete CDR3 DNA: TGTGCCAGCAGGTGGACTAGCGAGACC. This chain links TRBV6-2 or TRBV6-3 with TRBJ2-5; 8 positions match TRBD2. Sequencing ends 3 residues short of the CDR3 end; the germline J gene provides the rest. Germline CDR1 is MNHEY and CDR2 is SVGEGT. CDR3 length: 12 residues. With V trimmed by 6 bases and J by 5 bases, 2 bases remained unmatched.

On this clone: The sequenced fragment ends 3 residues before the CDR3 boundary, so the rest is inferred from the germline J gene. V is TRBV20-1 and J is TRBJ2-5; 7 bases match TRBD1. V lost 1 base, J lost 3 bases, and 8 bases stayed unmatched. The germline V gene encodes CDR1 DFQATT and CDR2 SNEGSKA (reference sequence). The CDR3 extends over 15 amino acids. CDR3 DNA, as far as it was read: TGCAGTGCTAGAGCTTATCAGGGGGTCGAAGAGACC. Translated, it gives CSARAYQGVEET. The CDR3 as a whole reads CSARAYQGVEETQYF.

With respect to this clone: The read stops 3 residues short of the end of the CDR3; the missing end is completed from the germline J gene. This chain uses TRBV7-9 with TRBJ1-2; tentative D call: TRBD1 (6 bases). Trimming left V 2 bases short and J 5 bases short, with 12 bases between. This CDR3 has 14 residues. The germline gives CDR1 SEHNR, CDR2 FQNEAQ (reference sequence). The part of the CDR3 DNA that was read is TGTGCCAGCAGCTTAAGTACAGGGATGTATGGC. Protein product: CASSLSTGMYG. In full, the CDR3 reads CASSLSTGMYGYTF.

Note on this clone: The DNA ends 3 residues before the CDR3 does, and the rest of the CDR3 is filled in from the germline J gene. The rearrangement joins TRBV18 to TRBJ2-2; 8 nucleotides line up with TRBD2. CDR1 and CDR2 (germline): KGHSH, LQKENI. CDR3 length: 16 amino acids. CDR3 DNA (partial): TGTGCCAGCTCAGCAAGGACTAGCCTTGGGGCCAACGTG. Residues: CASSARTSLGANV. The entire CDR3 protein reads CASSARTSLGANVLFF.

Comment on this clone: The CDR3 extends 3 residues past the end of the read, so its final part is completed from the germline J gene. The J gene is TRBJ1-2, the V gene TRBV5-6; D gene ambiguous. The germline V and J ends were trimmed by 3 bases and 3 bases, with 6 bases remaining between them. This CDR3 region has 12 residues. Germline CDR1 is SGHDT and CDR2 is YYEEEE. The CDR3 DNA, read in part, is TGTGCCAGCAGCTCAAACTACTATGGC. It translates to CASSSNYYG. The whole CDR3 sequence is CASSSNYYGYTF.

CDR3 protein: CASSQDRRYGYTF. The CDR3 DNA, read in part, is TGTGCCAGCAGCCAAGATCGTAGATATGGC. This sequence joins TRBV14 and TRBJ1-2, with D hard to call. The CDR3 goes on 3 residues after the read ends, and that part is filled in from the germline J gene. CDR1 and CDR2 (germline): SGHDN, FVKESK. With 0 bases removed from V and 5 bases from J, the gap between germline ends came to 7 bases. The CDR3 consists of 13 residues.

Worth noting for this clone: The CDR3 end falls 3 residues outside the read, so it is completed with the germline J gene. The genes are TRBV7-3 and TRBJ2-3; 9 nucleotides match TRBD2. Germline CDR1 reads SGHTA; CDR2 reads FQGTGA. The CDR3 length is 16 residues. The CDR3 bases that were read are TGTGCCAGCAGCTTAAACCAGCGGGGGGTGGAAGAGACG. Its translation: CASSLNQRGVEET. The full CDR3 reads CASSLNQRGVEETQYF.

Turning to this clone: Coverage ceases 3 residues before the CDR3 finishes, and the germline J gene fills in the end. The genes are TRBV7-2 and TRBJ2-1; D is possibly TRBD1 (5 bases). V dropped 8 bases and J dropped 5 bases, with 19 bases sitting between them. CDR1 and CDR2 (germline): SGHTA, FQGNSA. The CDR3 is 15 residues long. This CDR3 reads CASRPFAQENNEQFF. CDR3 DNA, as far as it was read: TGTGCCAGCCGCCCTTTCGCACAGGAAAACAATGAG.

As for this clone: Read coverage stops 3 residues before the CDR3 terminus; the germline J gene supplies the remainder. This chain links TRBV19 with TRBJ1-2, with 9 bases identical to TRBD1. The CDR3 runs to 13 residues. Germline CDR1 and CDR2: LNHDA and SQIVND (reference sequence). The junction had 4 bases not matched to a gene; V was cut back by 9 bases and J by 2 bases. CDR3 loop: CASGQGLNYGYTF. The sequenced CDR3 bases are TGTGCCAGCGGACAGGGGTTGAACTATGGC.

Concerning this clone itself: The read halts 3 residues ahead of the CDR3 end, with the missing end drawn from the germline J gene. This chain joins TRBV7-9 and TRBJ1-4; D call uncertain. This CDR3 comprises 14 residues. With 1 base removed from V and 4 bases from J, the gap between germline ends came to 7 bases. CDR1 is SEHNR, CDR2 FQNEAQ, per germline (reference sequence). The CDR3 DNA, read in part, is TGTGCCAGCAGCTTAGGCGCGAGTAATGAAAAA. Translating gives CASSLGASNEK. The whole CDR3 is CASSLGASNEKLFF.

A note on this clone: The read halts 3 residues ahead of the CDR3 end, with the missing end drawn from the germline J gene. The chain links TRBV18 to TRBJ2-3; D uncertain. Germline V gives CDR1 KGHSH, CDR2 LQKENI. The CDR3 has 14 amino acids. With 3 bases removed from V and 0 bases from J, the gap between germline ends came to 7 bases. The part of the CDR3 DNA that was read is TGTGCCAGCTCACCTCAGGCAAGCACAGATACG. It translates to CASSPQASTDT. The whole CDR3 sequence is CASSPQASTDTQYF. The complete variable domain, with remaining parts taken from reference TRBV18 and TRBJ2-3, reads NAGVMQNPRHLVRRRGQEARLRCSPMKGHSHVYWYRQLPEEGLKFMVYLQKENIIDESGMPKERFSAEFPKEGPSILRIQQVVRGDSAAYFCASSPQASTDTQYFGPGTRLTVL.

Points on this clone: Sequencing ends 3 residues short of the CDR3 end; the germline J gene provides the rest. The chain uses TRBV20-1 and TRBJ1-2; 9 nucleotides line up with TRBD1. Germline V gene data show CDR1 as DFQATT and CDR2 as SNEGSKA (reference sequence). This CDR3 is 13 amino acids long. The covered CDR3 bases are TGCAGTGCTACCAACAGGGGGCATGGCGGC. Residues: CSATNRGHGG. The CDR3, in full, reads CSATNRGHGGYTF.

A word on this clone: The sequence runs out 3 residues before the end of the CDR3; the remainder is reconstructed from the germline J gene. The chain couples TRBV19 to TRBJ1-2; D is possibly TRBD1 (5 bases). This CDR3 comprises 16 residues. Germline values: CDR1 LNHDA, CDR2 SQIVND (reference sequence). The CDR3 here is CASNSGEGRDQDTYTF. The CDR3 DNA, read in part, is TGTGCCAGTAATTCGGGGGAGGGCCGAGATCAAGATACC.

As to this clone: The CDR3 goes on 3 residues after the read ends, and that part is filled in from the germline J gene. The genes are TRBV14 and TRBJ2-7; possibly TRBD1 for D (5 bases). CDR3 length: 15 residues. The V end was cut by 4 bases, the J end by 1 base, with 14 bases between. Germline loops: CDR1 SGHDN, CDR2 FVKESK. The sequenced CDR3 bases are TGTGCCAGCAGCCGTAATAGGGGCGGATCCTACGAG. Encoded protein: CASSRNRGGSYE. The entire CDR3 sequence reads CASSRNRGGSYEQYF.

The CDR3 protein is CASSAREGAGEQYF. Incomplete CDR3 DNA: TGTGCCAGCAGCGCGAGGGAGGGGGCAGGCGAG. V usage is TRBV7-9 and J usage is TRBJ2-7; either TRBD1 or TRBD2 may fit D (7 bases each). The CDR3 end falls 3 residues outside the read, so it is completed with the germline J gene. Trimming took off 5 bases at V and 6 bases at J, with 17 bases between the two ends. Germline-derived CDR1 and CDR2 are SEHNR and FQNEAQ (reference sequence). The CDR3 sequence is 14 residues long.

As for this clone: The CDR3 goes on 3 residues after the read ends, and that part is filled in from the germline J gene. This rearrangement joins TRBV11-2 to TRBJ2-7, with 9 bases fitting TRBD1. The CDR3 consists of 14 residues. Germline CDR1 SGHAT, CDR2 FQNNGV. Trimming cost V 6 bases and J 1 base; bases outside gene matches: 4. The DNA read from the CDR3 is TGTGCCAGCAGGGGACAGGGTGGGTCCTACGAG. Its translation is CASRGQGGSYE. The entire CDR3 protein is CASRGQGGSYEQYF. The variable domain in full, with the rest retrieved from reference TRBV11-2 and TRBJ2-7, is EAGVAQSPRYKIIEKRQSVAFWCNPISGHATLYWYQQILGQGPKLLIQFQNNGVVDDSQLPKDRFSAERLKGVDSTLKIQPAKLEDSAVYLCASRGQGGSYEQYFGPGTRLTVT.

Regarding this clone: The read falls 3 residues short of the CDR3 end, and the missing part is taken from the germline J gene. J is TRBJ2-2 and V is TRBV19, with D maybe TRBD2 (7 bases). This CDR3 region has 17 residues. CDR1 and CDR2 from the germline V gene are LNHDA and SQIVND (reference sequence). With 3 bases removed from V and 8 bases from J, the gap between germline ends came to 22 bases. Incomplete CDR3 DNA: TGTGCCAGTAGTATGGCCCAAGGGGGGGCGGTTTTAGGGGAG. It specifies CASSMAQGGAVLGE. The entire CDR3 sequence reads CASSMAQGGAVLGELFF. Full variable domain (rest looked up from reference TRBV19 and TRBJ2-2): DGGITQSPKYLFRKEGQNVTLSCEQNLNHDAMYWYRQDPGQGLRLIYYSQIVNDFQKGDIAEGYSVSREKKESFPLTVTSAQKNPTAFYLCASSMAQGGAVLGELFFGEGSRLTVL.

Notes on this clone: The DNA ends 3 residues before the CDR3 does, and the rest of the CDR3 is filled in from the germline J gene. This rearrangement joins TRBV5-6 to TRBJ1-2; a weak D match, TRBD1 (6 bases). This CDR3 has 13 residues. The V end was cut by 4 bases, the J end by 3 bases, with 10 bases between. The germline V gene has CDR1 SGHDT and CDR2 YYEEEE. The sequenced part of the CDR3 DNA is TGTGCCAGCAGCCGGGACAACGACTATGGC. Its translation is CASSRDNDYG. The whole CDR3 sequence is CASSRDNDYGYTF. The variable domain in full, completed from reference TRBV5-6 and TRBJ1-2, reads DAGVTQSPTHLIKTRGQQVTLRCSPKSGHDTVSWYQQALGQGPQFIFQYYEEEERQRGNFPDRFSGHQFPNYSSELNVNALLLGDSALYLCASSRDNDYGYTFGSGTRLTVV.

To note about this clone: Read coverage stops 3 residues before the CDR3 terminus; the germline J gene supplies the remainder. The chain links TRBV18 to TRBJ1-2; a weak D match, TRBD1 (5 bases). The germline gives CDR1 KGHSH, CDR2 LQKENI. The CDR3 has 15 residues. The CDR3 region is CASSYPTGSPYDYTF. The sequenced CDR3 bases are TGTGCCAGCTCATACCCTACAGGCAGTCCCTACGAC.

To note about this clone: The read ends 3 residues early relative to the CDR3; the germline J gene fills the gap. The chain couples TRBV5-1 to TRBJ2-6, with TRBD1 identical over 7 bases. Germline V lookup: CDR1 SGHRS, CDR2 YFSETQ. V lost 2 bases and J lost 1; bases outside the gene matches: 6. The CDR3 sequence is 17 residues long. The part of the CDR3 DNA that was read is TGCGCCAGCAGCTTAGGGACAGTGGGGTCTGGGGCCAACGTC. Residues: CASSLGTVGSGANV. The complete CDR3 sequence is CASSLGTVGSGANVLTF.

Concerning this clone itself: Sequencing ends 3 residues short of the CDR3 end; the germline J gene provides the rest. This chain connects TRBV5-5 to TRBJ1-2; TRBD1 is a possible D gene (5 bases). CDR3 length equals 14 residues. Germline CDR1 is SGHKS and CDR2 is YYEKEE (reference sequence). The CDR3 bases that were read are TGTGCCAGCAGCTTGACTAGCGGACAAGAGACC. Translating gives CASSLTSGQET. The whole CDR3 is CASSLTSGQETYTF.

Concerning this clone: With the read ending 3 residues before the CDR3 end, the germline J gene is used to fill in that end. The chain combines TRBV7-2 with TRBJ2-1, with D tentatively TRBD2 (5 bases). The V gene lost 3 bases and the J gene lost 6 bases, with 15 bases spanning the gap. The CDR3 runs to 15 residues. Looked up from germline, CDR1 is SGHTA and CDR2 is FQGNSA. The CDR3 loop reads CASSFLAGLSNEQFF. The DNA read from the CDR3 is TGTGCCAGCAGCTTCCTAGCCGGGCTTTCCAATGAG.

This CDR3 is CASSLASGGAVQETQYF. CDR3 DNA, as far as it was read: TGTGCCAGCAGCTTAGCCAGCGGGGGGGCTGTCCAAGAGACG. The V gene is TRBV7-2, the J gene TRBJ2-3; 10 bases are a match to TRBD2. The observed sequence ends 3 residues before the CDR3 terminus, with the missing tail filled in from the germline J gene. The V gene's germline CDR1 is SGHTA and CDR2 FQGNSA. The CDR3 spans 17 residues.

Note on this clone: The read stops 3 residues short of the end of the CDR3; the missing end is completed from the germline J gene. This CDR3 is also generated by other DNA sequences in the sample. The chain employs TRBV19 and TRBJ2-7; TRBD1 might be the D (6 bases). V was shortened by 9 bases and J by 0 bases, with 15 bases between the two germline ends. This CDR3 is 14 amino acids long. Germline assignment: CDR1 LNHDA and CDR2 SQIVND (reference sequence). The part of the CDR3 DNA that was read is TGTGCCAGCAGTGGCCGGGACAACTCCTACGAG. This sequence encodes CASSGRDNSYE. In full, the CDR3 is CASSGRDNSYEQYF.

On this clone: The sequenced fragment ends 3 residues before the CDR3 boundary, so the rest is inferred from the germline J gene. The V and J genes are TRBV30 and TRBJ1-1; D not certain. Per the germline V gene, CDR1 is GTSNPN and CDR2 is SVGIG (reference sequence). Trimming stripped 0 bases from V and 7 bases from J, with 12 bases between. This CDR3 spans 13 amino acids. CDR3 in amino acids: CAWSVRSKREAFF. CDR3 DNA, as far as it was read: TGTGCCTGGAGTGTTCGGTCCAAGCGTGAA.

A remark on this clone: The CDR3 end falls 3 residues outside the read, so it is completed with the germline J gene. J is TRBJ2-3 and V is TRBV20-1; D ambiguous. Germline CDR1 is DFQATT and CDR2 is SNEGSKA (reference sequence). V was cut by 6 bases and J by 4 bases, with 8 bases left in between. The CDR3 runs 11 residues. CDR3: CSALKADTQYF. The DNA read from the CDR3 is TGCAGTGCCCTAAAAGCAGATACG.